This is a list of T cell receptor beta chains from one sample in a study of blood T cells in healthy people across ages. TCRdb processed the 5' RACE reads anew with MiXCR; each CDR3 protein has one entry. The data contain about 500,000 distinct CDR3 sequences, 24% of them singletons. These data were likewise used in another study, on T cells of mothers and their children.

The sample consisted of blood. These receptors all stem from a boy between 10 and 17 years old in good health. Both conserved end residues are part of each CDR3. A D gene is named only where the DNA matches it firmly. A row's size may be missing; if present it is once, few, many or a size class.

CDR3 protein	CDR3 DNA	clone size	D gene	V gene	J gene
CASSLRGTEQYF	TGTGCCAGCAGCTTACGAGGGACCGAGCAGTACTTC	-	-	TRBV7-8	TRBJ2-7
CASSLQGTRVSYEQYF	TGTGCCAGCAGCTTGCAAGGGACAAGGGTCTCCTACGAGCAGTACTTC	-	-	TRBV5-6	TRBJ2-7
CASSFLFGQGRTYEQYF	TGTGCCAGCAGTTTTTTATTCGGTCAGGGAAGGACCTACGAGCAGTACTTC	few	-	TRBV28	TRBJ2-7
CSASAGSNTEAFF	TGCAGTGCCAGCGCAGGGTCTAACACTGAAGCTTTCTTT	few	-	TRBV20-1	TRBJ1-1
CASSDHRGINSPLHF	TGTGCCAGCAGCGACCACAGGGGAATCAATTCACCCCTCCACTTT	-	TRBD1	TRBV6-2/TRBV6-3	TRBJ1-6
CASSLELGVWNGYTF	TGCGCCAGCAGCTTGGAGTTGGGGGTGTGGAATGGCTACACCTTC	-	-	TRBV5-1	TRBJ1-2
CASSYSPRLAGNEQYF	TGTGCCAGCAGTTACTCACCCAGGCTAGCGGGGAACGAGCAGTACTTC	-	TRBD2	TRBV6-6	TRBJ2-7
CASRDPTGGNSPLHF	TGTGCCAGCAGAGACCCGACAGGGGGGAATTCACCCCTCCACTTT	-	TRBD1	TRBV2	TRBJ1-6
CASSEASGTGSSRSRTF	TGTGCCAGCAGTGAGGCCTCCGGGACAGGGTCCAGCAGGAGCCGAACTTTC	-	TRBD1	TRBV6-1	TRBJ2-6
CASSLDWRGGVTDTQYF	TGTGCCAGCAGCTTAGACTGGCGGGGGGGAGTCACAGATACGCAGTATTTT	few	TRBD2	TRBV11-2	TRBJ2-3
CSARLQVPGNTIYF	TGCAGTGCTAGGCTCCAGGTCCCTGGAAACACCATATATTTT	many	-	TRBV20-1	TRBJ1-3
CATSRDSEGYNEQFF	TGTGCCACCAGCAGAGATTCGGAGGGTTACAATGAGCAGTTCTTC	few	-	TRBV15	TRBJ2-1
CASSQFSSGETQYF	TGTGCCAGCAGCCAATTCTCCAGCGGGGAAACCCAGTACTTC	few	TRBD2	TRBV3-1	TRBJ2-5
CASSPISLVGEQYF	TGCGCCAGCAGCCCAATCAGTCTCGTGGGCGAGCAGTACTTC	-	-	TRBV4-1	TRBJ2-7
CSANPGQGTCEQYF	TGCAGTGCCAACCCGGGACAGGGGACCTGCGAGCAGTACTTC	few	TRBD1	TRBV20-1	TRBJ2-7
CSFLAGEGTQYF	TGCAGCTTTTTAGCGGGAGAGGGGACCCAGTACTTC	-	TRBD2	TRBV29-1	TRBJ2-5
CASSVEPTGTYEQYF	TGTGCCAGCAGCGTCGAACCGACAGGGACCTACGAGCAGTACTTC	-	TRBD1	TRBV9	TRBJ2-7
CASSSGTSGSLEQYF	TGTGCCAGCAGTTCAGGGACTAGCGGGAGTTTAGAGCAGTACTTC	-	TRBD2	TRBV27	TRBJ2-5
CASSQDMALILF	TGCGCCAGCAGCCAAGATATGGCCTTGATACTATTT	many	-	TRBV4-3	TRBJ1-1
CASSIRGNEAFF	TGTGCCAGCAGCATTCGGGGCAATGAAGCTTTCTTT	few	-	TRBV7-9	TRBJ1-1
CSARAPESGRAYEQYF	TGCAGTGCTAGAGCTCCCGAAAGCGGGAGGGCCTACGAGCAGTACTTC	-	TRBD2	TRBV20-1	TRBJ2-7
CASRIRQGAVENIQYF	TGTGCCAGCAGAATTCGGCAGGGGGCGGTTGAGAACATTCAGTACTTC	few	-	TRBV21-1	TRBJ2-4
CATSDLQRTSVSTDTQYF	TGTGCCACCAGTGATTTGCAAAGGACTAGCGTTAGCACAGATACGCAGTATTTT	-	TRBD2	TRBV24-1	TRBJ2-3
CASRGTTVGAQYF	TGTGCCAGCAGGGGGACTACCGTTGGGGCCCAGTACTTC	-	TRBD2	TRBV6-1	TRBJ2-5
CASSLDSGGEATQYF	TGTGCCAGCAGTTTAGATTCGGGGGGAGAAGCGACCCAGTACTTC	-	TRBD2	TRBV12-3/TRBV12-4	TRBJ2-5
CASSESGVRGWEQYF	TGTGCCAGCAGCGAGAGCGGGGTCCGGGGATGGGAGCAGTACTTC	-	TRBD2	TRBV28	TRBJ2-5
CASSVGRGETQYF	TGTGCCAGCAGTGTCGGGCGCGGAGAGACCCAGTACTTC	-	-	TRBV6-6	TRBJ2-5
CASSLGLAGTTPGNEQFF	TGCGCCAGCAGCCTCGGACTAGCGGGGACCACACCGGGCAATGAGCAGTTCTTC	-	TRBD2	TRBV5-1	TRBJ2-1
CASSIGTGSYEQYF	TGTGCCAGTAGTATAGGGACAGGTTCCTACGAGCAGTACTTC	few	TRBD1	TRBV19	TRBJ2-7
CASTYGQGRGDTQYF	TGTGCCAGCACCTACGGACAGGGAAGAGGGGATACGCAGTATTTT	few	TRBD1	TRBV28	TRBJ2-3
CASRNRGNTGELFF	TGTGCCAGCAGAAACAGGGGGAACACCGGGGAGCTGTTTTTT	-	TRBD1	TRBV7-9	TRBJ2-2
CASSLEAYEQYF	TGTGCCAGCAGCTTAGAAGCCTACGAGCAGTACTTC	-	-	TRBV7-2	TRBJ2-7
CASSLSRGYYEQYF	TGTGCCAGCAGCCTCTCTCGGGGATACTACGAGCAGTACTTC	few	-	TRBV3-1	TRBJ2-7
CASSAAGLAGVKITQYF	TGTGCCAGCAGTGCTGCCGGACTAGCGGGAGTCAAAATTACGCAGTATTTT	few	TRBD2	TRBV27	TRBJ2-3
CASSLADQYF	TGTGCCAGCAGTTTAGCCGACCAGTACTTC	few	-	TRBV27	TRBJ2-7
CSARDPTSGDNGQFF	TGCAGTGCTAGAGATCCGACTAGCGGCGACAATGGGCAGTTCTTC	few	TRBD2	TRBV20-1	TRBJ2-1
CSVDTPGDGYTF	TGCAGCGTTGATACGCCAGGGGATGGCTACACCTTC	-	-	TRBV29-1	TRBJ1-2
CASSLPGSPYEQYF	TGTGCCAGCAGTTTACCAGGGAGTCCCTACGAGCAGTACTTC	few	-	TRBV12-3/TRBV12-4	TRBJ2-7
CASSQDWRTSGAYGYTF	TGCGCCAGCAGCCAAGATTGGAGGACATCCGGAGCCTATGGCTACACCTTC	-	-	TRBV4-1	TRBJ1-2
CASSLAPDPSKNIQYF	TGTGCCAGCAGCCTAGCTCCGGACCCGAGCAAAAACATTCAGTACTTC	many	-	TRBV9	TRBJ2-4
CASSYAGTRTYNEQFF	TGTGCCAGCAGCTACGCCGGGACTAGGACTTACAATGAGCAGTTCTTC	-	TRBD2	TRBV7-2	TRBJ2-1
CASSQDRGRVGEKLFF	TGCGCCAGCAGCCAAGATCGAGGGCGGGTCGGGGAAAAACTGTTTTTT	-	-	TRBV4-3	TRBJ1-4
CASSVLASSTDTQYF	TGTGCCAGCAGCGTATTGGCGAGTAGCACAGATACGCAGTATTTT	few	-	TRBV9	TRBJ2-3
CSVGGGEVYEQYF	TGCAGCGTTGGTGGAGGGGAGGTCTACGAGCAGTACTTC	-	-	TRBV29-1	TRBJ2-7
CSAQDRARKSSYEQYF	TGCAGTGCTCAAGACAGGGCCCGTAAAAGCTCCTACGAGCAGTACTTC	once	TRBD1	TRBV20-1	TRBJ2-7
CASSSDRRNEQFF	TGTGCCAGCAGCTCGGATCGGCGGAATGAGCAGTTCTTC	few	-	TRBV11-3	TRBJ2-1
CASSILGTSWYEQYF	TGTGCCAGCAGTATCTTAGGGACTAGCTGGTACGAGCAGTACTTC	-	TRBD2	TRBV28	TRBJ2-7
CASSLDTGPYEKLFF	TGTGCCAGCAGCTTAGATACAGGGCCATATGAAAAACTGTTTTTT	-	-	TRBV7-9	TRBJ1-4
CSARELAETVHTQYF	TGCAGTGCTAGAGAGCTAGCGGAGACTGTCCATACGCAGTATTTT	-	TRBD2	TRBV20-1	TRBJ2-3
CASSIVGRLAYDEQFF	TGTGCCAGTAGTATAGTAGGGCGGCTAGCTTACGATGAGCAGTTCTTC	-	-	TRBV19	TRBJ2-1
CASSRVTSDRNIQYF	TGTGCCAGCAGCAGGGTAACTAGCGATCGGAACATTCAGTACTTC	many	TRBD2	TRBV5-6	TRBJ2-4
CASSMGYEAFF	TGTGCCAGCAGTATGGGATACGAAGCTTTCTTT	-	-	TRBV6-5	TRBJ1-1
CASRRLPLGVIHEQFF	TGTGCCAGCAGGAGGCTCCCCCTAGGGGTTATCCATGAGCAGTTCTTC	many	-	TRBV28	TRBJ2-1
CASSLETGDYTF	TGTGCCAGCAGTTTAGAGACAGGGGACTACACCTTC	-	TRBD1	TRBV12-3/TRBV12-4	TRBJ1-2
CASSASAGQYEQFF	TGTGCCAGCAGCGCCTCAGCGGGACAATATGAGCAGTTCTTC	-	-	TRBV7-3	TRBJ2-1
CASSLVRNYNEQFF	TGTGCCAGCAGTTTAGTTAGAAACTACAATGAGCAGTTCTTC	few	-	TRBV12-3/TRBV12-4	TRBJ2-1
CASSFGRAYEQYF	TGCGCCAGCAGCTTCGGGAGGGCCTACGAGCAGTACTTC	-	TRBD2	TRBV5-1	TRBJ2-7